In this sample, the clone carrying this T cell receptor (beta chain) turned up many times. Its antigen remains unidentified. The sample belongs to a study of early T cells in non-severe SARS-CoV-2 infection. Study as a whole: Chains were unpaired, as sequencing was done on bulk RNA from unsorted whole blood. Whole-study results and caveats: The matching step, a VDJdb search, favored anti-spike CD8 responses and missed private and CD4 specificities.

Researchers attached unique molecular identifiers to individual cDNA molecules. TCRdb reprocessed the 5' RACE reads via MiXCR and lists one record per CDR3 protein. The sample includes some 60,000 distinct CDR3 sequences, about 9.1% of them seen just once. The clonotype was recovered from an adult who was a healthcare worker with PCR-confirmed SARS-CoV-2 infection or an uninfected control (not recorded which). Sequencing input: whole blood.

CDR3 in amino acids: CASSRSSGISYEQYF. For the CDR3, the DNA is TGTGCCAGCAGCCGATCAAGCGGAATTTCCTACGAGCAGTACTTC. This chain links TRBV7-9 with TRBJ2-7; D may be TRBD2 (5 bases). CDR1 is SEHNR, CDR2 FQNEAQ, per germline (reference sequence). V dropped 5 bases and J dropped 1 base, with 15 bases sitting between them. The CDR3 loop spans 15 amino acids.